The T cell receptor beta chain under discussion was sequenced for a study of T cells in Graves' hyperthyroidism and ophthalmopathy. Study-level points and caveats: Progression to ophthalmopathy was predicted a median of approximately 6.4 months early.

This clonotype was recorded at least ten times. Antigen: not known. Recently diagnosed hyperthyroidism of less than 2 months' duration affected patients aged 18 to 65. The study left out patients who had uncontrolled infection, other autoimmune disease, pregnancy or lactation. More than 8.5 ml of fresh peripheral blood supplied the PBMCs. The CDR3 regions of TCR beta were amplified from RNA transcripts. HTBI primers were used for first-round RT-PCR of the TCR CDR3. TCRdb itself ran the multiplex PCR reads through MiXCR, one entry per CDR3 protein. This sample yields some 600,000 distinct CDR3 sequences, of which 11% to 15% are seen a single time; roughly 5.5% belongs to the top ten. There are 15 residues in the CDR3. Germline V gene lookup returns CDR1 MDHEN and CDR2 SYDVKM. V lost 3 bases to trimming and J lost 7 bases, with 16 bases between them.

The sequenced sample consisted of blood. The receptor comes from a woman aged 25 to 39 with Graves' hyperthyroidism that later progressed to Graves' ophthalmopathy. The genes are TRBV28 and TRBJ2-1; D possibly matches TRBD1 or TRBD2 (5 bases each). The CDR3 here is CASSLGEGPWNEQFF. In DNA form, the CDR3 reads TGTGCCAGCAGTTTGGGTGAGGGGCCGTGGAATGAGCAGTTCTTC. Complete variable domain (other parts from reference TRBV28 and TRBJ2-1): DVKVTQSSRYLVKRTGEKVFLECVQDMDHENMFWYRQDPGLGLRLIYFSYDVKMKEKGDIPEGYSVSREKKERFSLILESASTNQTSMYLCASSLGEGPWNEQFFGPGTRLTVL.